The entry below gives a single T cell receptor (beta chain) sequence along with its context. The sample belongs to a study of blood T cell repertoires in COVID-19. Background on the study: Specimens from acute and convalescent COVID-19 originated in the United States, Italy and Spain. Sources were T cells, B-cell-depleted T cells, or PBMCs; the material itself was cDNA or gDNA.

V lost 1 base to trimming and J lost 5 bases; unmatched junction nucleotides: 11. This CDR3 contains 18 residues. CDR1 and CDR2 from the germline V gene are LNHNV and YYDKDF (reference sequence). Authors' processing steps: The authors estimated nucleated cell counts from reference gene primer amplification. Measured with immunoSEQ multiplex PCR; TCRdb has only the in-frame clones, and not every one. That table gives V, J and clone size, and the DNA gave D and trimming. The sample has about 110,000 clones, less than 75% seen once. The chain links TRBV15 to TRBJ2-5; 12 bases agree with TRBD2. This sequence was found in a woman in her thirties or forties with acute or convalescent COVID-19. Sequencing was performed on peripheral blood. CDR3 loop: CATSRGGSSGGAAETQYF. In nucleotides, the CDR3 is TGTGCCACCAGCAGAGGAGGGTCTAGCGGGGGGGCGGCGGAGACCCAGTACTTC.